These T cell receptor beta chains were read from a single sample in a study of blood T cell repertoires in COVID-19. The data were produced by immunoSEQ multiplex PCR, yet TCRdb's version contains in-frame clones alone and is incomplete. The sample shows tens of thousands of clones, over 75% of them seen only once. Sequencing was carried out using peripheral blood. Every receptor here comes from a woman aged 55-70 years with acute or convalescent COVID-19. The CDR3 runs from the conserved cysteine through the conserved F or W. D genes are given only for firm matches. Only some rows state a clone size, as once, few, many or a class for expanded clones.

d_gene	v_gene	abundance	j_gene	CDR3nt	CDR3aa
TRBD1	TRBV5-5	NA	TRBJ2-7	TGTGCCAGCAGCTTTCCGGGACAGGGCTTCTACGAGCAGTACTTC	CASSFPGQGFYEQYF
TRBD1	TRBV9	once	TRBJ1-2	TGTGCCAGCAGCGTAGGGGGGACAGGGGGACAAGAATATGGCTACACCTTC	CASSVGGTGGQEYGYTF
NA	TRBV12-3/TRBV12-4	NA	TRBJ2-7	TGTGCCAGCAGCCGAGACAGGAATAACGAGCAGTACTTC	CASSRDRNNEQYF
NA	TRBV2	NA	TRBJ2-7	TGTGCCAGCAGTGAGAACGGGGAGTCCGAGCAGTACTTC	CASSENGESEQYF
NA	TRBV5-1	once	TRBJ1-2	TGCGCCAGCAGCTTGTTGCAGGCCGACTATGGCTACACCTTC	CASSLLQADYGYTF
NA	TRBV7-9	few	TRBJ1-4	TGTGCCAGCAGCTTAGGGGCAGACGAAAAACTGTTTTTT	CASSLGADEKLFF
TRBD1	TRBV5-3	few	TRBJ1-2	TGTGCCAGAAGCGTTGCACAGGGGTGCGGCTACACCTTC	CARSVAQGCGYTF
NA	TRBV6-1	NA	TRBJ1-2	TGTGCCAGCAGTGAATATAGCGGCAGGGATGGCTACACCTTC	CASSEYSGRDGYTF
NA	TRBV5-5	few	TRBJ1-1	TGTGCCAGCAGCTCAAACACTGAAGCTTTCTTT	CASSSNTEAFF
NA	TRBV19	once	TRBJ1-1	TGTGCCAGTAGTATATATCCACAGGGTCGGAACACTGAAGCTTTCTTT	CASSIYPQGRNTEAFF
TRBD1	TRBV19	few	TRBJ2-5	TGTGCCAGCCAAATGACAGGGTCGAAAGAGACCCAGTACTTC	CASQMTGSKETQYF
NA	TRBV28	NA	TRBJ1-3	TGTGCCAGCAGTTCAAATGGGGGGGTCTCTGGAAACACCATATATTTT	CASSSNGGVSGNTIYF
NA	TRBV3-1/TRBV3-2	NA	TRBJ1-2	TGTGCCAGCAGCCTACACGTGACAGGTCTCACCTTC	CASSLHVTGLTF
NA	TRBV7-2	few	TRBJ1-2	TGTGCCAGCAGCTTAGAAATCAGCTGGAGGGGCTACACCTTC	CASSLEISWRGYTF
TRBD1	TRBV12-3/TRBV12-4	once	TRBJ2-7	TGTGCCAGCAGGGGACAGTCCCTAAAGCAGTACTTC	CASRGQSLKQYF
TRBD1	TRBV6-2/TRBV6-3	NA	TRBJ1-1	TGTGCCAGCAGTTACCGACAGGGATTTAACACTGAAGCTTTCTTT	CASSYRQGFNTEAFF
NA	TRBV12-5	NA	TRBJ1-5	TGTGCTAGTGGTTTGGTACGGTCAGGGCTTCAGCCCCAGCATTTT	CASGLVRSGLQPQHF
NA	TRBV5-4	once	TRBJ2-5	TGTGCCAGCAGCTTGAAGATAGCTGGACAAGAGACCCAGTACTTC	CASSLKIAGQETQYF